The sequence of this T cell receptor beta chain was determined in a study of shared clonotypes between healthy human individuals. Study-wide results and limits: Rarefaction gave evidence that sorted-subset sequencing remained incomplete despite large depth. A limitation of the genetic and exposure-history diversity represented arose from few donors. The researchers took only blood, and tissue repertoires probably look different.

The data were produced by immunoSEQ multiplex PCR, yet TCRdb's version contains in-frame clones alone and is incomplete. The sample yields 660,000 or so clones, around 96% seen once. Terminally differentiated effector memory CD45RA+ cells were excluded from the naive CD8 cells, which were CD45RO-negative and positively selected for CCR7. Donors were Caucasian adults residing in Nashville, Tennessee, USA. Germline V CDR1 and CDR2: LNHDA, SQIVND (reference sequence). The CDR3 consists of 12 residues. With 3 bases removed from V and 7 bases from J, the gap between germline ends came to 9 bases. On this clone itself: The antigen remains unidentified.

This TCR derives from a woman aged 25 to 45 in good health. The chain links TRBV19 to TRBJ1-1; D not certain. Sequences were obtained from naive CD8+ T cells sorted from blood. DNA for the CDR3: TGTGCCAGTAGTATTATGGGGAATGAAGCTTTCTTT. Its translation is CASSIMGNEAFF.